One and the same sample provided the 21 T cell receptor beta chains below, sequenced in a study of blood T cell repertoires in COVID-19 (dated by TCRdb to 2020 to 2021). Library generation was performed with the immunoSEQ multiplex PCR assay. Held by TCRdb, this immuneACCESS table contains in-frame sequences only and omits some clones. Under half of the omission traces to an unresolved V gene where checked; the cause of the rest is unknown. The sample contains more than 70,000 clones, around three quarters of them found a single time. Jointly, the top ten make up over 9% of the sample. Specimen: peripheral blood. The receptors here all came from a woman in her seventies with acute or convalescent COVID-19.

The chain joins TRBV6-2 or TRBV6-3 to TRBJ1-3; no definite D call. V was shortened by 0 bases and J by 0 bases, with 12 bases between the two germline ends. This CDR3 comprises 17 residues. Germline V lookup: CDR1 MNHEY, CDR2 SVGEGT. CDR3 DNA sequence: TGTGCCAGCAGTTACTCGCCGCTGGGCATCTCTGGAAACACCATATATTTT. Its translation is CASSYSPLGISGNTIYF.

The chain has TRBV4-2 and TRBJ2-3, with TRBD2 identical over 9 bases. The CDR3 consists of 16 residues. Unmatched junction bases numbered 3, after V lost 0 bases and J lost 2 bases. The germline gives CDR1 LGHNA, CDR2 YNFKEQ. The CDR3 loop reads CASSQELAGFTDTQYF. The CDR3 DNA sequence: TGTGCCAGCAGCCAAGAGCTAGCGGGGTTCACAGATACGCAGTATTTT.

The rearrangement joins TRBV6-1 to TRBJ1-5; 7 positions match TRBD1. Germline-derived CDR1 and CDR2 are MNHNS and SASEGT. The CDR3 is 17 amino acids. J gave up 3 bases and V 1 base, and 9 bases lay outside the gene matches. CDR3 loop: CASSEEIGGPYNQPQHF. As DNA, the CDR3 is TGTGCCAGCAGTGAAGAGATAGGGGGCCCCTACAATCAGCCCCAGCATTTT.

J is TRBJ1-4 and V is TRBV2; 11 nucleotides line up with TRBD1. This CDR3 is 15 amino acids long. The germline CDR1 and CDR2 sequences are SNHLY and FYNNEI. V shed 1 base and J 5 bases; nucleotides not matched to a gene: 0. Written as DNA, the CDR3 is TGTGCCAGCAGTGAAGGGGACAGGGGGAATGAAAAACTGTTTTTT. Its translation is CASSEGDRGNEKLFF. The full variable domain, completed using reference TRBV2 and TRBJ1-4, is EPEVTQTPSHQVTQMGQEVILRCVPISNHLYFYWYRQILGQKVEFLVSFYNNEISEKSEIFDDQFSVERPDGSNFTLKIRSTKLEDSAMYFCASSEGDRGNEKLFFGSGTQLSVL.

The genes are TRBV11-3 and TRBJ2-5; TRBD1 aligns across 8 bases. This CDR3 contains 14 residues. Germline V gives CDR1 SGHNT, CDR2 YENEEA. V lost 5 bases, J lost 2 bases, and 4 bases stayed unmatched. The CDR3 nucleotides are TGTGCCAGCAGCCCCGGACAGGGACAAGAGACCCAGTACTTC. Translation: CASSPGQGQETQYF.

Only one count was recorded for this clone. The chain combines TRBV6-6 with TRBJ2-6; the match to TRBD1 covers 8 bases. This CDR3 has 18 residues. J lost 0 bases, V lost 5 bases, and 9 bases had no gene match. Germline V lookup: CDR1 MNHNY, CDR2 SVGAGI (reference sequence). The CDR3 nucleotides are TGTGCCAGCAGTCGCCTGGGACAGGCCTCCTCTGGGGCCAACGTCCTGACTTTC. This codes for CASSRLGQASSGANVLTF.

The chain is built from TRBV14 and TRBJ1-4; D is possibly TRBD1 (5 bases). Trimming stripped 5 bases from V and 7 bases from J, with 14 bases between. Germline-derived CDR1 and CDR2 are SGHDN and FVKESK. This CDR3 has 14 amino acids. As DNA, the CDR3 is TGTGCCAGCAGCGGACGTGGGGGGTCTGAAAAACTGTTTTTT. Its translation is CASSGRGGSEKLFF.

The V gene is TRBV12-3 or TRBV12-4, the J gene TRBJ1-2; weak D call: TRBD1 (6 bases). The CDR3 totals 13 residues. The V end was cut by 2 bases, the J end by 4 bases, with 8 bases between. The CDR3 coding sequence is TGTGCCAGCAGTTTATCAGGGGCCTATGGCTACACCTTC. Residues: CASSLSGAYGYTF.

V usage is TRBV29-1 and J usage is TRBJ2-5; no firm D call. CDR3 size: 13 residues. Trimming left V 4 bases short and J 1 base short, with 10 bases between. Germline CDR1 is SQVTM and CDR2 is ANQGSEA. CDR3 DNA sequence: TGCAGCGTTGTACGTCAGGCCCAAGAGACCCAGTACTTC. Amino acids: CSVVRQAQETQYF. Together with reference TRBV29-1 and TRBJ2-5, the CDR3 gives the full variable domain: SAVISQKPSRDICQRGTSLTIQCQVDSQVTMMFWYRQQPGQSLTLIATANQGSEATYESGFVIDKFPISRPNLTFSTLTVSNMSPEDSSIYLCSVVRQAQETQYFGPGTRLLVL.

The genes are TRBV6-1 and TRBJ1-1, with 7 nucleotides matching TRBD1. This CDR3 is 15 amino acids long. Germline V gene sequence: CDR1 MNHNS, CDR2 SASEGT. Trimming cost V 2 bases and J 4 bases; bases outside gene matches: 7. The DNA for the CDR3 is TGTGCCAGCAGTGAATTAGCAGGGGGTGCCACTGAAGCTTTCTTT. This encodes CASSELAGGATEAFF.

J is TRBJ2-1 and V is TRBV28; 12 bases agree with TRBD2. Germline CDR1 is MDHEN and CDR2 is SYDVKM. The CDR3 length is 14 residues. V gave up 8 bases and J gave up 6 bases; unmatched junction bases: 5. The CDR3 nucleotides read TGTGCCAGCTCGACTAGCGGGGGAGGCAATGAGCAGTTCTTC. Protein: CASSTSGGGNEQFF.

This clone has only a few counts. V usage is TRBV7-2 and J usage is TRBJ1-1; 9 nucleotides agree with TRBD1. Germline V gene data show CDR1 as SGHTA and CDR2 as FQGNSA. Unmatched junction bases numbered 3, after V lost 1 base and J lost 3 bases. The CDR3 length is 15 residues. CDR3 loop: CASSLVTGGYTEAFF. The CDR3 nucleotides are TGTGCCAGCAGCTTAGTGACAGGGGGTTACACTGAAGCTTTCTTT.

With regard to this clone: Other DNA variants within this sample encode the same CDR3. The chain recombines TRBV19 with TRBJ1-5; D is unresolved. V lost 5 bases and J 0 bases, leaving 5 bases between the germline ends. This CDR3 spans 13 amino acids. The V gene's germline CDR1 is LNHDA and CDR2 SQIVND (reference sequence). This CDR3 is CASSRDSNQPQHF. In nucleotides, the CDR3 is TGTGCCAGTAGTCGGGATAGCAATCAGCCCCAGCATTTT. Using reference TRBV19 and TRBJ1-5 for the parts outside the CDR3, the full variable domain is DGGITQSPKYLFRKEGQNVTLSCEQNLNHDAMYWYRQDPGQGLRLIYYSQIVNDFQKGDIAEGYSVSREKKESFPLTVTSAQKNPTAFYLCASSRDSNQPQHFGDGTRLSIL.

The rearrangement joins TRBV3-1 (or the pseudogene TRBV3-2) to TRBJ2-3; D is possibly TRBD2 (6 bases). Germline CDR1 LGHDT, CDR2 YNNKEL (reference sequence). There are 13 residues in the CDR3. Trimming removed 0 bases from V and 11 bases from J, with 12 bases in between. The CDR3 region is CASSQDQGLGQYF. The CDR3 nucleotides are TGTGCCAGCAGCCAAGATCAGGGACTGGGGCAGTATTTT.

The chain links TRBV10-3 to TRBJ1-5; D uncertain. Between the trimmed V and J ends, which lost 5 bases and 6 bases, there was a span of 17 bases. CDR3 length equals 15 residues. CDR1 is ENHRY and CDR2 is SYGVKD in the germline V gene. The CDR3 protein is CAISSGAVAGQPQHF. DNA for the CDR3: TGTGCCATCAGTAGTGGAGCCGTCGCGGGTCAGCCCCAGCATTTT.

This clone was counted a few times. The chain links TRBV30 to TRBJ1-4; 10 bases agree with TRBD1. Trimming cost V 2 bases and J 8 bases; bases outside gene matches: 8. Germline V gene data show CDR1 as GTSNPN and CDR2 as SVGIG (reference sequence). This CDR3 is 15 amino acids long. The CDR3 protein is CAWSSRTGGREKLFF. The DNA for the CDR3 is TGTGCCTGGAGTTCCCGGACAGGGGGGCGAGAAAAACTGTTTTTT.

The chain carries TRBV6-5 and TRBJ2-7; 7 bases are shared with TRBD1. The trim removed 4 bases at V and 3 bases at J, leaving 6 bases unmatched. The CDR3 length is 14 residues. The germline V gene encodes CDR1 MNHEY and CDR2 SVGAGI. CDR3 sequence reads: CASSFPGQNYEQYF. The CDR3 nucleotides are TGTGCCAGCAGTTTTCCGGGACAGAACTACGAGCAGTACTTC.

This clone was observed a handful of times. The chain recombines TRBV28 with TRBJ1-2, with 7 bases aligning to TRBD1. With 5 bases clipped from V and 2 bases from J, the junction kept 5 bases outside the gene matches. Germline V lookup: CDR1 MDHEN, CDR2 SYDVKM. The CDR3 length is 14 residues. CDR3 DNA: TGTGCCAGCAGTGCGCGACAGGGCAACTATGGCTACACCTTC. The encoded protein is CASSARQGNYGYTF.

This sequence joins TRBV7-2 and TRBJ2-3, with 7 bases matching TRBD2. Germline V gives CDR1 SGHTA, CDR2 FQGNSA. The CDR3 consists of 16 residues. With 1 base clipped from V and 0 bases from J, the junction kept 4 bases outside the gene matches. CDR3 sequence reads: CASSLVRGGSTDTQYF. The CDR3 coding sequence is TGTGCCAGCAGCTTAGTTCGCGGGGGTAGCACAGATACGCAGTATTTT.

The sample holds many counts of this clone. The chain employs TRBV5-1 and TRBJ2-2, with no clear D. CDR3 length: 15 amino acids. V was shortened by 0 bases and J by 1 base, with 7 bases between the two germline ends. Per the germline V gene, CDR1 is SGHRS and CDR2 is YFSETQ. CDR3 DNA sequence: TGCGCCAGCAGCTTGGGACAAGTGAACACCGGGGAGCTGTTTTTT. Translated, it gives CASSLGQVNTGELFF.

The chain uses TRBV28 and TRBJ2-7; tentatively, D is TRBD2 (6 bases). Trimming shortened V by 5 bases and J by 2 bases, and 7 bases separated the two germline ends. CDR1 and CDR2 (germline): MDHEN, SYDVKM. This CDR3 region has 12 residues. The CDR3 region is CASSPGAYEQYF. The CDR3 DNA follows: TGTGCCAGCAGTCCGGGGGCCTACGAGCAGTACTTC.